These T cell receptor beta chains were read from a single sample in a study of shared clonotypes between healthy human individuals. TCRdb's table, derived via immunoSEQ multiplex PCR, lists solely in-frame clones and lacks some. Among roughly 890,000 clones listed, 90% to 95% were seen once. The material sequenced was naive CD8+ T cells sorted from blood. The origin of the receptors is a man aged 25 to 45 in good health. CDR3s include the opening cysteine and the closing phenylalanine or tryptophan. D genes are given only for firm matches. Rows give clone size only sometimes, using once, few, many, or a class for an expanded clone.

cdr3_nt: TGTGCCAGCAGCTTGGTCGGGACAGGGGAAGAGACCCAGTACTTC
cdr3_aa: CASSLVGTGEETQYF
v_call: TRBV5-4
clone_size: once
d_call: TRBD1
j_call: TRBJ2-5

cdr3_nt: TGTGCCAGCAGCCAGGGACAGGGAATCCTTGCAGATACGCAGTATTTT
cdr3_aa: CASSQGQGILADTQYF
v_call: TRBV7-2
clone_size: .
d_call: TRBD1
j_call: TRBJ2-3

cdr3_nt: TGTGCCAGCAGCTTGTGGGGACTAGCTGCGACCTACAATGAGCAGTTCTTC
cdr3_aa: CASSLWGLAATYNEQFF
v_call: TRBV5-4
clone_size: .
d_call: TRBD2
j_call: TRBJ2-1

cdr3_nt: TGTGCCAGCAGCACCAACAGGGGGGAGACCCAGTACTTC
cdr3_aa: CASSTNRGETQYF
v_call: TRBV7-2
clone_size: .
d_call: TRBD1
j_call: TRBJ2-5

cdr3_nt: TGTGCCAGCAGTACGGGCTACGAGCAGTACTTC
cdr3_aa: CASSTGYEQYF
v_call: TRBV27
clone_size: .
d_call: .
j_call: TRBJ2-7

cdr3_nt: TGTGCCAGCAGTTGGAGCCGCGCCATGAGCTCCTACGAGCAGTACTTC
cdr3_aa: CASSWSRAMSSYEQYF
v_call: TRBV27
clone_size: once
d_call: .
j_call: TRBJ2-7

cdr3_nt: TGTGCCAGCAGTCCGATACCCCCGACAGGGGTGCCCTACGAGCAGTACTTC
cdr3_aa: CASSPIPPTGVPYEQYF
v_call: TRBV27
clone_size: .
d_call: TRBD1
j_call: TRBJ2-7

cdr3_nt: TGCGCCAGCAGCTGGGAGGGGGAGAACACTGAAGCTTTCTTT
cdr3_aa: CASSWEGENTEAFF
v_call: TRBV5-1
clone_size: .
d_call: .
j_call: TRBJ1-1

cdr3_nt: TGTGCTAGTGGTTTGGGGCAGGGGGTTGTGGATACGCAGTATTTT
cdr3_aa: CASGLGQGVVDTQYF
v_call: TRBV12-5
clone_size: .
d_call: TRBD1
j_call: TRBJ2-3

cdr3_nt: TGTGCCAGCAGTTTATCCGCCGGGGTGGGCTACGAGCAGTACTTC
cdr3_aa: CASSLSAGVGYEQYF
v_call: TRBV27
clone_size: .
d_call: .
j_call: TRBJ2-7

cdr3_nt: TGCGCCAGCAGCCAAGATATCGGGCAGAGCTACGAGCAGTACTTC
cdr3_aa: CASSQDIGQSYEQYF
v_call: TRBV4-1
clone_size: few
d_call: .
j_call: TRBJ2-7

cdr3_nt: TGCGCCAGCAGCCAAGAATGGAGGGGGGACACTGAAGCTTTCTTT
cdr3_aa: CASSQEWRGDTEAFF
v_call: TRBV4-1
clone_size: .
d_call: .
j_call: TRBJ1-1

cdr3_nt: TGTGCCAGCAGCGGAGGGCTAGCGGGAGTGTTCGAGCAGTACTTC
cdr3_aa: CASSGGLAGVFEQYF
v_call: TRBV7-2
clone_size: .
d_call: TRBD2
j_call: TRBJ2-7

cdr3_nt: TGTGCCATCAGAGAAGACTCCGCGGGAGCCTACGAGCAGTACTTC
cdr3_aa: CAIREDSAGAYEQYF
v_call: TRBV10-3
clone_size: once
d_call: TRBD2
j_call: TRBJ2-7

cdr3_nt: TGCGCCAGCAGCCCGACAGGGCCCACCGGGGAGCTGTTTTTT
cdr3_aa: CASSPTGPTGELFF
v_call: TRBV5-1
clone_size: once
d_call: TRBD1
j_call: TRBJ2-2

cdr3_nt: TGTGCCAGCAGCGACCAAGCCGGGACAGACACAGATACGCAGTATTTT
cdr3_aa: CASSDQAGTDTDTQYF
v_call: TRBV11-2
clone_size: .
d_call: TRBD1
j_call: TRBJ2-3

cdr3_nt: TGCAGCGTTGAAGATTCGGCCGGGGAGCTGTTTTTT
cdr3_aa: CSVEDSAGELFF
v_call: TRBV29-1
clone_size: .
d_call: .
j_call: TRBJ2-2

cdr3_nt: TGTGCCAGCAGCTCGCCGACGGTCTACAATGAGCAGTTCTTC
cdr3_aa: CASSSPTVYNEQFF
v_call: TRBV7-9
clone_size: .
d_call: .
j_call: TRBJ2-1

cdr3_nt: TGTGCCAGCAGCCAAGTTGCTTCAGGGATCTACAATGAGCAGTTCTTC
cdr3_aa: CASSQVASGIYNEQFF
v_call: TRBV14
clone_size: .
d_call: .
j_call: TRBJ2-1

cdr3_nt: TGTGCCAGCAGCTTAAGGAGTGGCGGGCGAATTGGAGAGACCCAGTACTTC
cdr3_aa: CASSLRSGGRIGETQYF
v_call: TRBV7-9
clone_size: .
d_call: .
j_call: TRBJ2-5